This T cell receptor beta chain was retrieved from a study of shared clonotypes between healthy human individuals. Study-level information: The study enrolled a couple of women and a few men aged 18 to 49. Overall study findings and caveats: A generally larger estimated richness was seen in naive subsets than in memory subsets.

Method: immunoSEQ multiplex PCR; TCRdb's copy keeps in-frame clones and lacks some. The sample has about 650,000 clones, around 95% seen once; the top ten hold roughly 0.1%. Terminally differentiated effector memory CD45RA+ cells were excluded from the naive CD8 cells, which were CD45RO-negative and positively selected for CCR7. The CDR3 totals 12 residues. Trimming left V 8 bases short and J 7 bases short, with 15 bases between. Germline loops: CDR1 MNHEY, CDR2 SMNVEV (reference sequence). This clone was picked up a small number of times. Its target is not known. The material sequenced was naive CD8+ T cells sorted from blood. The chain has TRBV27 and TRBJ2-7; D unresolved. This TCR came from a woman aged 25 to 39 in good health. Here the CDR3 DNA reads TGTGCCAGCGGGAATCCGGTTGGAGAGCAGTACTTC. Its protein product is CASGNPVGEQYF.